This passage covers 30 T cell receptor beta chains from one sample sequenced in a study of cytomegalovirus exposure and HLA in healthy donors. Vbeta (60) and Jbeta (13) primers were used in the PCR. The method was immunoSEQ multiplex PCR; TCRdb's version includes in-frame clones alone and lacks a portion of them. This sample has 65,000 to 95,000 clones, with about four fifths found just once. The sample was PBMCs. The receptors were sampled from a male donor in good health and CMV-seropositive.

The V call is TRBV15, the J call TRBJ1-2; 8 bases align to TRBD1. Germline CDR1 is LNHNV and CDR2 is YYDKDF (reference sequence). V was clipped by 3 bases and J by 10 bases; unmatched bases: 10. CDR3 size: 14 residues. The CDR3 DNA is TGTGCCACCAGCAGGCTGGACAGGGATTCCCCCTACACCTTC. Translation: CATSRLDRDSPYTF.

The chain employs TRBV5-5 and TRBJ2-7, with 8 bases aligning to TRBD2. The V gene end was trimmed by 4 bases and the J gene end by 2 bases; junction bases not matched to a gene: 11. The CDR3 contains 16 residues. Germline V gene sequence: CDR1 SGHKS, CDR2 YYEKEE (reference sequence). CDR3 bases: TGTGCCAGCAGCCCATCCGGGGGGGCACCAACCTACGAGCAGTACTTC. Amino acids: CASSPSGGAPTYEQYF.

This chain connects TRBV13 to TRBJ2-1; D perhaps matches TRBD2 (6 bases). Trimming removed 2 bases from V and 7 bases from J, with 12 bases in between. The CDR3 runs to 14 residues. Germline loops: CDR1 PRHDT, CDR2 FYEKMQ (reference sequence). The CDR3 spells CASSLWTTGNEQFF. The CDR3 DNA reads TGTGCCAGCAGCTTATGGACTACCGGGAATGAGCAGTTCTTC.

V is TRBV28 and J is TRBJ2-7; D may be TRBD2 (6 bases). This CDR3 contains 14 residues. The germline V gene encodes CDR1 MDHEN and CDR2 SYDVKM. The ends were cut back, 7 bases at V and 2 bases at J, with 15 bases in the middle. The DNA of the CDR3 is TGTGCCAGCACGAAGGGAGGAACTACCTACGAGCAGTACTTC. It is translated as CASTKGGTTYEQYF.

The chain recombines TRBV9 with TRBJ1-1, with D maybe TRBD1 (6 bases). The CDR3 runs 14 residues. The V end lost 3 bases, the J end lost 6 bases, and 15 bases lay between the germline ends. CDR1 is SGDLS and CDR2 is YYNGEE in the germline V gene. The CDR3 is CASSAPAGVAEAFF. CDR3 DNA: TGTGCCAGCAGCGCCCCTGCAGGGGTAGCTGAAGCTTTCTTT.

The chain has TRBV6-6 and TRBJ1-1; 7 bases agree with TRBD1. The CDR3 runs to 15 residues. Losses at the gene ends were 5 bases for V and 1 base for J; bases not matched to a gene: 7. CDR1 and CDR2 from the germline V gene are MNHNY and SVGAGI (reference sequence). CDR3 protein: CASSQGGQTNTEAFF. The CDR3 nucleotides are TGTGCCAGCAGTCAGGGGGGACAGACGAACACTGAAGCTTTCTTT.

This clone was seen more than once but under ten times. The rearrangement uses TRBV27 and TRBJ1-4; possibly TRBD1 for D (6 bases). The V and J ends lost 6 bases and 0 bases respectively, with 14 bases between them. This CDR3 has 16 amino acids. Looked up from germline, CDR1 is MNHEY and CDR2 is SMNVEV (reference sequence). For the CDR3, the DNA is TGTGCCAGCAGCCATACAGGGAAGACAACTAATGAAAAACTGTTTTTT. Amino acids: CASSHTGKTTNEKLFF.

The V and J genes are TRBV30 and TRBJ2-5, with D unclear. The V end was cut by 4 bases, the J end by 1 base, with 4 bases between. The germline CDR1 and CDR2 sequences are GTSNPN and SVGIG (reference sequence). The CDR3 loop spans 11 amino acids. In DNA, the CDR3 is TGTGCCTGGACAGTCCAAGAGACCCAGTACTTC. It encodes CAWTVQETQYF.

The rearrangement joins TRBV6-6 to TRBJ2-3; possibly TRBD2 for D (5 bases). Germline V gene sequence: CDR1 MNHNY, CDR2 SVGAGI (reference sequence). The CDR3 length is 16 residues. V shed 0 bases and J shed 5 bases, with 15 bases lying between them. This CDR3 reads CASSYSTGSGGDTQYF. The CDR3 nucleotides are TGTGCCAGCAGTTACTCGACGGGGTCCGGCGGAGATACGCAGTATTTT.

This clone showed up just once. A read error may account for a junction end that differs from germline. V gene TRBV6-5 combines with J gene TRBJ1-2; D may be TRBD1 (6 bases). The CDR3 consists of 13 residues. In germline, CDR1 is MNHEY, CDR2 SVGAGI. The CDR3 bases are TGTGCCAGCAGGATGGACAGAAACTATGGCTACCCCTTC. This sequence encodes CASRMDRNYGYPF.

The CDR3 is CASSPENYEQYF. The CDR3 bases are TGTGCCAGCAGCCCAGAAAACTACGAGCAGTACTTC. The chain combines TRBV5-4 with TRBJ2-7; no definite D call. V was clipped by 4 bases and J by 3 bases, with 8 bases between them. The CDR3 has 12 amino acids. From germline, CDR1 is SGHNT and CDR2 YYREEE (reference sequence).

The chain carries TRBV10-1 and TRBJ2-1, with 7 bases fitting TRBD1. V shed 9 bases, J shed 6 bases, and the junction held 5 bases outside the gene matches. Germline CDR1 reads WNHNN; CDR2 reads SYGVQD (reference sequence). CDR3 length: 12 amino acids. The CDR3 reads CARLTGANEQFF. As DNA, the CDR3 is TGCGCCAGACTTACAGGGGCCAATGAGCAGTTCTTC.

This chain joins TRBV5-1 and TRBJ2-2, with unresolved D. CDR1 and CDR2 (germline): SGHRS, YFSETQ. The CDR3 sequence is 14 residues long. V was clipped by 5 bases and J by 3 bases, with 11 bases between them. The CDR3 nucleotides read TGCGCCAGCAGGTATGGCCAGGACACCGGGGAGCTGTTTTTT. Protein product: CASRYGQDTGELFF.

The CDR3 coding sequence is TGTGCCAGCAGGAATATAGCGGGGGGGCATTACGAGCAGTACTTC. It translates to CASRNIAGGHYEQYF. The chain couples TRBV7-8 to TRBJ2-5, with 11 positions matching TRBD2. The J call is uncertain, as TRBJ2-7 better fits the DNA end. The germline gives CDR1 SGHVS, CDR2 FQNEAQ. This CDR3 spans 15 amino acids.

The chain is built from TRBV29-1 and TRBJ1-2; the match to TRBD1 covers 7 bases. Germline V gene sequence: CDR1 SQVTM, CDR2 ANQGSEA. The CDR3 extends over 15 amino acids. With 5 bases clipped from V and 5 bases from J, the junction kept 14 bases outside the gene matches. The DNA of the CDR3 is TGCAGCGTTAGGATAGACCAGGGGGGTCGGTATGGCTACACCTTC. Encoded protein: CSVRIDQGGRYGYTF.

The rearrangement joins TRBV6-5 to TRBJ1-6, with no clear D. Trimming removed 10 bases at V and 6 bases at J, with 16 bases between. In germline, CDR1 is MNHEY, CDR2 SVGAGI. The CDR3 is 14 residues long. The DNA of the CDR3 is TGTGCCACCCAACAGAGCTCGCGTAATTCACCCCTCCACTTT. As protein: CATQQSSRNSPLHF.

The chain combines TRBV7-9 with TRBJ2-3; 10 bases align to TRBD1. In germline, CDR1 is SEHNR, CDR2 FQNEAQ (reference sequence). This CDR3 region has 15 residues. The V gene end was trimmed by 5 bases and the J gene end by 6 bases; junction bases not matched to a gene: 8. CDR3 in amino acids: CASSRQGARLDTQYF. The CDR3 DNA follows: TGTGCCAGCAGCCGACAGGGGGCGCGGTTGGATACGCAGTATTTT.

The chain employs TRBV28 and TRBJ1-2; D not resolved. Looked up from germline, CDR1 is MDHEN and CDR2 is SYDVKM. This CDR3 has 14 residues. The V and J ends lost 2 bases and 5 bases respectively, with 12 bases between them. CDR3 in DNA: TGTGCCAGCAGTTTAGAGACTGGAGGGTATGGCTACACCTTC. Translating it yields CASSLETGGYGYTF.

The rearrangement joins TRBV28 to TRBJ2-3; 8 nucleotides align to TRBD2. Germline V lookup: CDR1 MDHEN, CDR2 SYDVKM. The CDR3 loop spans 17 amino acids. V lost 3 bases, J lost 0 bases, and 8 bases stayed unmatched. CDR3 sequence: CASSFYERGLSTDTQYF. CDR3 bases: TGTGCCAGCAGTTTTTATGAGCGGGGGCTTAGCACAGATACGCAGTATTTT. Full variable domain (missing parts from reference TRBV28 and TRBJ2-3): DVKVTQSSRYLVKRTGEKVFLECVQDMDHENMFWYRQDPGLGLRLIYFSYDVKMKEKGDIPEGYSVSREKKERFSLILESASTNQTSMYLCASSFYERGLSTDTQYFGPGTRLTVL.

The rearrangement uses TRBV7-6 and TRBJ2-2, with 8 bases matching TRBD1. Trimming cost V 3 bases and J 2 bases; bases outside gene matches: 5. The CDR3 consists of 16 residues. The germline V gene has CDR1 SGHVS and CDR2 FNYEAQ. The CDR3 DNA reads as TGTGCCAGCAGCTTCTCAACAGGGGGAAACACCGGGGAGCTGTTTTTT. Protein product: CASSFSTGGNTGELFF.

The J gene is TRBJ2-7, the V gene TRBV2, with D tentatively TRBD1 (6 bases). Germline CDR1 SNHLY, CDR2 FYNNEI. The V gene lost 7 bases and the J gene lost 3 bases, with 13 bases spanning the gap. The CDR3 totals 13 residues. The CDR3 DNA sequence: TGTGCCAGCAACGGCCAGGACAGCTACGAGCAGTACTTC. It encodes CASNGQDSYEQYF.

There are a few counts of this clone. V and J are TRBV10-3 and TRBJ1-5, with TRBD1 matching over 7 bases. The V gene's germline CDR1 is ENHRY and CDR2 SYGVKD. V lost 2 bases, J lost 7 bases, and 5 bases stayed unmatched. The CDR3 covers 14 residues. Here the CDR3 DNA reads TGTGCCATCAGTGAGGACAGGGTGGGCCAGCCCCAGCATTTT. Protein product: CAISEDRVGQPQHF.

The chain has TRBV27 and TRBJ2-7, with TRBD1 matching over 8 bases. V trimming: 0 bases; J trimming: 7 bases; junction bases outside the gene matches: 11. The CDR3 extends over 16 amino acids. The germline V gene has CDR1 MNHEY and CDR2 SMNVEV (reference sequence). DNA for the CDR3: TGTGCCAGCAGTTTATCTAATTGGCAGGGGGCCGGGGAGCAGTACTTC. Protein: CASSLSNWQGAGEQYF.

The genes are TRBV28 and TRBJ2-2, with 7 bases lining up with TRBD2. The germline gives CDR1 MDHEN, CDR2 SYDVKM. The J segment lost 1 base and the V segment lost 5 bases, leaving 4 bases of the junction unmatched. This CDR3 is built from 15 residues. The CDR3 sequence is CASSSGAVNTGELFF. CDR3 coding DNA: TGTGCCAGCAGTAGCGGGGCGGTGAACACCGGGGAGCTGTTTTTT.

The genes are TRBV7-8 and TRBJ2-6; the D gene is possibly TRBD1 (5 bases). CDR3 length equals 16 residues. Trimming stripped 5 bases from V and 4 bases from J, with 15 bases between. Germline-derived CDR1 and CDR2 are SGHVS and FQNEAQ. CDR3 nucleotides: TGTGCCAGCAGCGGAACCAGGGCGTCCGGGGCCAACGTCCTGACTTTC. Translated, it gives CASSGTRASGANVLTF.

V usage is TRBV29-1 and J usage is TRBJ1-1, with D possibly matching TRBD1 (6 bases). Germline CDR1 SQVTM, CDR2 ANQGSEA. The length of the CDR3 is 13 residues. The ends were cut back, 6 bases at V and 6 bases at J, with 17 bases in the middle. The CDR3 DNA sequence: TGCAGCGTGGGGGCGGTACAGAGGGCTGAAGCTTTCTTT. It is translated as CSVGAVQRAEAFF.

The V gene is TRBV19, the J gene TRBJ2-1, with D possibly being TRBD1 (6 bases). Germline loops: CDR1 LNHDA, CDR2 SQIVND (reference sequence). V was cut by 3 bases and J by 9 bases, with 18 bases left in between. This CDR3 is built from 15 residues. The CDR3 DNA sequence: TGTGCCAGTAGTATTAGGCAGGGGTATTTCGGTGAGCAGTTCTTC. Protein sequence: CASSIRQGYFGEQFF.

This clone has more than one count but fewer than ten. The J gene is TRBJ1-5, the V gene TRBV10-3; D is undetermined. V shed 6 bases and J shed 2 bases, with 17 bases lying between them. From germline, CDR1 is ENHRY and CDR2 SYGVKD. The CDR3 has 16 residues. CDR3 nucleotide sequence: TGTGCCATCAGCGAGGGCGGGGTAAGAGGCAATCAGCCCCAGCATTTT. This translates into CAISEGGVRGNQPQHF.

This clone was picked up a small number of times. This rearrangement joins TRBV4-2 to TRBJ1-4; no clear D gene. The CDR3 has 15 residues. V was trimmed by 2 bases and J by 0 bases, leaving 7 bases between them. Germline CDR1 is LGHNA and CDR2 is YNFKEQ. The CDR3: CASSQHYATNEKLFF. In DNA, the CDR3 is TGTGCCAGCAGCCAACACTATGCAACTAATGAAAAACTGTTTTTT.

In its sample, this clone was seen once. The CDR3 nucleotides read TGCGCCAGCACTTGGACAGGGATGGCGGAGACCCAGTACTTC. This gives the protein CASTWTGMAETQYF. The chain links TRBV10-2 to TRBJ2-5; 8 bases map to TRBD1. CDR3 size: 14 residues. V trimming: 7 bases; J trimming: 5 bases; junction bases outside the gene matches: 9. Germline values: CDR1 WSHSY, CDR2 SAAADI.